This T cell receptor beta chain was identified in a study of T cell repertoires in cytomegalovirus infection. The wider study: Researchers turned to recently identified HLA-C-restricted CMV epitopes as well as well-studied HLA-B-restricted ones. Both CMV infection and a matching HLA type were indicated by public TCR beta signatures.

V was clipped by 6 bases and J by 3 bases; unmatched bases: 2. This CDR3 has 14 amino acids. CDR1 and CDR2 from the germline V gene are LNHDA and SQIVND (reference sequence). Study-wide points: Ex vivo responses were dominated by HLA-C-restricted CMV-specific TCR beta clonotypes.

The sample holds many counts of this clonotype. Its matching antigen is unknown. One entry per CDR3 protein results from TCRdb running MiXCR on the reads. The profile shows approximately 100,000 distinct CDR3 sequences, 35% to 50% of them singletons. The chain links TRBV19 to TRBJ2-3, with 11 bases aligning to TRBD2. The TCR sequence derives from a human donor in good health (CMV status not recorded). Some clones in this sample may be carry-over from other donors' samples. The sequencing here drew on CD8+ T cells from cultured PBMCs, taken from culture after CMV antigen stimulation. The CDR3 loop reads CASSTSGGTDTQYF. The DNA for the CDR3 is TGTGCCAGTAGCACTAGCGGGGGAACAGATACGCAGTATTTT.